Listed below are T cell receptor beta chains from one sample, sequenced in a study of beta chain features in type 1 diabetes. Assay: immunoSEQ multiplex PCR; the TCRdb copy retains only in-frame clones and omits some. The table lists more than 120,000 clones, more than 9% of them singletons. Sequenced input: naive CD4+ T cells from blood. The receptors come from a man younger than 35 in good health. Each CDR3 is given with its conserved first and last residue. The D gene is left open where the match is weak. The size of a clone is reported for some rows only, either as once, few or many, or as a class for expanded clones.

abundance,d_gene,len,j_gene,v_gene,CDR3nt,CDR3aa
few,-,14,TRBJ2-7,TRBV28,TGTGCCAGCAGTCTGCCCGAAAAAGGGGACGAGCAGTACTTC,CASSLPEKGDEQYF
-,-,16,TRBJ2-5,TRBV4-2,TGTGCCAGCAGCCAAGTTACGGGACAAGGACAAGAGACCCAGTACTTC,CASSQVTGQGQETQYF
-,-,16,TRBJ2-6,TRBV7-6,TGTGCCAGCAGCTTAACGGGGGGCGCTGGGGCCAACGTCCTGACTTTC,CASSLTGGAGANVLTF
-,-,14,TRBJ1-5,TRBV28,TGTGCCAGCCAACCAAGAGGTTCAAATCAGCCCCAGCATTTT,CASQPRGSNQPQHF
many,-,14,TRBJ2-3,TRBV7-4,TGTGCCAGCAGACGGGACTGGAGCACAGATACGCAGTATTTT,CASRRDWSTDTQYF
many,-,13,TRBJ1-4,TRBV7-8,TGTGCCAGCAGCTTAGCGCGGAGCGAAAAACTGTTTTTT,CASSLARSEKLFF
few,-,15,TRBJ1-2,TRBV5-1,TGCGCCAGCAGCCCGACCGAGACTAGACCTATAGGCTACACCTTC,CASSPTETRPIGYTF
-,-,12,TRBJ2-1,TRBV9,TGTGCCAGCAGCGCCTCAGGGTTTGAGCAGTTCTTC,CASSASGFEQFF
-,TRBD1,16,TRBJ2-2,TRBV5-8,TGTGCCAGCAGCACCCGGACAGGGGGCGGCACCGGGGAGCTGTTTTTT,CASSTRTGGGTGELFF
-,TRBD1,14,TRBJ2-5,TRBV5-1,TGCGCCAGCAGCGGACAGGGAGCGCAAGAGACCCAGTACTTC,CASSGQGAQETQYF
-,-,12,TRBJ1-1,TRBV25-1,TGTGCCAGCACCTGGGAGGGGACTGAAGCTTTCTTT,CASTWEGTEAFF
-,-,14,TRBJ1-6,TRBV7-2,TGTGTCAGCAGCCCGTTCCTTTTCAATTCACCCCTCCACTTT,CVSSPFLFNSPLHF
few,TRBD2,18,TRBJ2-3,TRBV27,TGTGCCAGCAGTCCCCGTCCGGCTAGCGGGGGGGCAGGGGATACGCAGTATTTT,CASSPRPASGGAGDTQYF
-,TRBD1,15,TRBJ1-6,TRBV18,TGTGCCAGCTCACCGGGACAGGGGGCTTTTTCACCCCTCCACTTT,CASSPGQGAFSPLHF
-,TRBD1,14,TRBJ1-2,TRBV7-9,TGTGCCAGCAGCTTGACAGGGGTGGGCTATGGCTACACCTTC,CASSLTGVGYGYTF
few,-,14,TRBJ2-3,TRBV7-6,TGTGCCAGCAGCTCCGACAGCGACACAGATACGCAGTATTTT,CASSSDSDTDTQYF
few,-,16,TRBJ2-7,TRBV5-4,TGTGCCAGCAGCTTGAGTGAACTCGCTAGCTCCTACGAGCAGTACTTC,CASSLSELASSYEQYF
few,TRBD1,14,TRBJ2-1,TRBV5-6,TGTGCCAGCAGCCCCCGGGACAGACACAATGAGCAGTTCTTC,CASSPRDRHNEQFF
few,-,14,TRBJ1-5,TRBV6-6,TGTGCCAGCAGCACAGATTATAGCAATCAGCCCCAGCATTTT,CASSTDYSNQPQHF
few,-,16,TRBJ2-5,TRBV5-4,TGTGCCAGCAGCTTGGCCCCCCAAGCAGGCCAAGAGACCCAGTACTTC,CASSLAPQAGQETQYF
few,-,14,TRBJ1-1,TRBV6-5,TGTGCCAGCAGTTATACCGAGGGGGAGACTGAAGCTTTCTTT,CASSYTEGETEAFF
few,-,14,TRBJ2-3,TRBV4-2,TGTGCCAGCAGCCAAGGGGGGGGGCCAGATACGCAGTATTTT,CASSQGGGPDTQYF
-,-,15,TRBJ2-1,TRBV9,TGTGCCAGCAGCCCCTATACCGGGACAATCAATGAGCAGTTCTTC,CASSPYTGTINEQFF
few,-,14,TRBJ2-5,TRBV6-1,TGTGCCAGCAGCGAACAGTCGTACCAAGAGACCCAGTACTTC,CASSEQSYQETQYF
-,-,19,TRBJ2-7,TRBV4-2,TGTGCCAGCAGCCAAGTGCGGGCTAGCACGGAGAAGAACACCTACGAGCAGTACTTC,CASSQVRASTEKNTYEQYF
-,TRBD1,14,TRBJ1-3,TRBV30,TGTGCCTGGAGAAATAGGGGGCGAGGAAACACCATATATTTT,CAWRNRGRGNTIYF
few,-,13,TRBJ1-1,TRBV6-6,TGTGCCAGCAGGCTTCAGGGGAACACTGAAGCTTTCTTT,CASRLQGNTEAFF
-,-,13,TRBJ2-5,TRBV7-2,TGTGCCAGCAGCTTTGGACAAATGGAGACCCAGTACTTC,CASSFGQMETQYF